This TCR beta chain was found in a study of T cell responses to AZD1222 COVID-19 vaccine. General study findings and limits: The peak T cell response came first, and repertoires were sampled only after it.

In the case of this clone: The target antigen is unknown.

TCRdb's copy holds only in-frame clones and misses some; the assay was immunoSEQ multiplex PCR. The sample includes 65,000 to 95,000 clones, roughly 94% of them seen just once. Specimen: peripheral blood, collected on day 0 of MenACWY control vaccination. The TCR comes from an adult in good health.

The CDR3 sequence: CSASLSGGNEKLFF. The CDR3 nucleotides read TGCAGTGCTAGTTTATCTGGGGGTAATGAAAAACTGTTTTTT. The chain joins TRBV20-1 to TRBJ1-4, with a weak D call TRBD1 (5 bases). The germline CDR1 and CDR2 sequences are DFQATT and SNEGSKA (reference sequence). Deletions cut 3 bases from V and 4 bases from J, with 12 bases between. The CDR3 is 14 amino acids.